Listed below are T cell receptor beta chains from one sample, sequenced in a study of T cells in Graves' hyperthyroidism and ophthalmopathy. TCRdb reanalysed the multiplex PCR reads using MiXCR and keeps one entry per CDR3 protein. The table lists about 600,000 distinct CDR3 sequences, approximately 15% of them singletons. What was sequenced was blood. Receptors originate from a woman in her forties with Graves' ophthalmopathy. Each CDR3 is given with its conserved first and last residue. D genes are given only for firm matches. The size entry is marked missing in some rows and otherwise reads once, few, many or a size class.

d_call: TRBD2; j_call: TRBJ2-7; v_call: TRBV7-9; clone_size: NA; cdr3_nt: TGTGCCAGCAGTCCCCTCGGACTAGCGATAAACGAGCAGTACTTC; cdr3_aa: CASSPLGLAINEQYF
d_call: NA; j_call: TRBJ2-1; v_call: TRBV2; clone_size: many; cdr3_nt: TGTGCCAGCAGTCGGTCTGGTAATGAGCAGTTCTTC; cdr3_aa: CASSRSGNEQFF
d_call: NA; j_call: TRBJ2-1; v_call: TRBV18; clone_size: many; cdr3_nt: TGTGCCAGCTCACCCGCCAGTTGGGAGCAGTTCTTC; cdr3_aa: CASSPASWEQFF
d_call: NA; j_call: TRBJ2-2; v_call: TRBV7-2; clone_size: NA; cdr3_nt: TGTGCCAGCAGCTCGACCCCCACCGGGGAGCTGTTTTTT; cdr3_aa: CASSSTPTGELFF
d_call: TRBD2; j_call: TRBJ2-1; v_call: TRBV27; clone_size: few; cdr3_nt: TGTGCCTCGGGGGGGATCCATGAGCAGTTCTTC; cdr3_aa: CASGGIHEQFF
d_call: TRBD2; j_call: TRBJ2-5; v_call: TRBV9; clone_size: many; cdr3_nt: TGTGCCAGCAGCGCCCTGCGGGGGGGAGAGACCCAGTACTTC; cdr3_aa: CASSALRGGETQYF
d_call: TRBD2; j_call: TRBJ2-3; v_call: TRBV12-3/TRBV12-4; clone_size: NA; cdr3_nt: TGTGCCAGCAGCGGATTAGCGGGAGAACAAAATACGCAGTATTTT; cdr3_aa: CASSGLAGEQNTQYF
d_call: TRBD1; j_call: TRBJ1-1; v_call: TRBV12-3/TRBV12-4; clone_size: NA; cdr3_nt: TGTGCCAGCAGTTTTGACAGGGTAAGGTCGGAAGCTTTCTTT; cdr3_aa: CASSFDRVRSEAFF
d_call: NA; j_call: TRBJ1-2; v_call: TRBV28; clone_size: many; cdr3_nt: TGTGCCAGCAGTTTATTCTGGGGGGAAGGCTACACCTTC; cdr3_aa: CASSLFWGEGYTF
d_call: NA; j_call: TRBJ1-6; v_call: TRBV3-1; clone_size: many; cdr3_nt: TGTGCCAGCAGCCCTCTAAACAATTCACCCCTCCACTTT; cdr3_aa: CASSPLNNSPLHF
d_call: TRBD2; j_call: TRBJ2-5; v_call: TRBV12-3/TRBV12-4; clone_size: NA; cdr3_nt: TGTGCCAGCAGTTTTCCGACTAGCGGGGGGGCTCAGACCCAGTACTTC; cdr3_aa: CASSFPTSGGAQTQYF
d_call: NA; j_call: TRBJ1-1; v_call: TRBV18; clone_size: many; cdr3_nt: TGTGCCAGCTCACCGGCGGGCGGGAACACTGAAGCTTTCTTT; cdr3_aa: CASSPAGGNTEAFF
d_call: NA; j_call: TRBJ2-1; v_call: TRBV12-3/TRBV12-4; clone_size: many; cdr3_nt: TGTGCCAGCAGTTTGGACGGAGGGGGGTCCAATGAGCAGTTCTTC; cdr3_aa: CASSLDGGGSNEQFF
d_call: NA; j_call: TRBJ1-2; v_call: TRBV6-2/TRBV6-3; clone_size: many; cdr3_nt: TGTGCCAGCAGTTACTCTACAGGTTCCAATGGCTACACCTTC; cdr3_aa: CASSYSTGSNGYTF
d_call: NA; j_call: TRBJ2-7; v_call: TRBV10-3; clone_size: many; cdr3_nt: TGTGCCATCAGTGAGACAGGGCAGAGCTCCTACGAGCAGTACTTC; cdr3_aa: CAISETGQSSYEQYF
d_call: NA; j_call: TRBJ2-2; v_call: TRBV20-1; clone_size: many; cdr3_nt: TGCAGTGCTCCTAGAACCGGGGAGCTGTTTTTT; cdr3_aa: CSAPRTGELFF
d_call: TRBD2; j_call: TRBJ2-3; v_call: TRBV2; clone_size: NA; cdr3_nt: TGTGCCAGCTACGGGGGGGGGCCAGATACGCAGTATTTT; cdr3_aa: CASYGGGPDTQYF
d_call: TRBD2; j_call: TRBJ2-1; v_call: TRBV10-2; clone_size: NA; cdr3_nt: TGCGCCAGCAGTGAGTCCCTAGCGGGGGGCGCCTACAATGAGCAGTTCTTC; cdr3_aa: CASSESLAGGAYNEQFF
d_call: TRBD1; j_call: TRBJ1-2; v_call: TRBV12-3/TRBV12-4; clone_size: many; cdr3_nt: TGTGCCAGCAGTTTAGTCAGCGGGACAGGGGGCGACTACACCTTC; cdr3_aa: CASSLVSGTGGDYTF
d_call: NA; j_call: TRBJ1-1; v_call: TRBV3-1; clone_size: NA; cdr3_nt: TGTGCCAGCAGCCTCGACCGAAGGAGGGCCGGGAGCACTGAAGCTTTCTTT; cdr3_aa: CASSLDRRRAGSTEAFF
d_call: TRBD1; j_call: TRBJ1-6; v_call: TRBV6-1; clone_size: NA; cdr3_nt: TGTGCCAGCCAGACAGGGGGTGTTTCTTCACCCCTCCACTTT; cdr3_aa: CASQTGGVSSPLHF
d_call: NA; j_call: TRBJ1-1; v_call: TRBV11-3; clone_size: many; cdr3_nt: TGTGCCAGCAGCGAAGGGGGACAACGGGAGGTAGCTTTCTTT; cdr3_aa: CASSEGGQREVAFF
d_call: NA; j_call: TRBJ1-1; v_call: TRBV9; clone_size: many; cdr3_nt: TGTGCCAGCAGCGTAGGTCCAGGCACTGAAAACACTGAAGCTTTCTTT; cdr3_aa: CASSVGPGTENTEAFF
d_call: NA; j_call: TRBJ2-7; v_call: TRBV29-1; clone_size: many; cdr3_nt: TGCAGCGTTGTTTCCGGGAGAACCCACGAGCAGTACTTC; cdr3_aa: CSVVSGRTHEQYF
d_call: NA; j_call: TRBJ1-1; v_call: TRBV12-5; clone_size: many; cdr3_nt: TGTGCTAGTGGTTTGGTAATTTCTACTGATGGCATGAACACTGAAGCTTTCTTT; cdr3_aa: CASGLVISTDGMNTEAFF
d_call: TRBD2; j_call: TRBJ2-6; v_call: TRBV12-3/TRBV12-4; clone_size: few; cdr3_nt: TGTGCCAGCATTCTAGCGGTCTCTGGGGCCAACGTCCTGACTTTC; cdr3_aa: CASILAVSGANVLTF
d_call: TRBD1; j_call: TRBJ1-2; v_call: TRBV4-1; clone_size: NA; cdr3_nt: TGCGCCAGCAGCCAAGACCCTACCGGGACAGGGGGCTTAGGCTACACCTTC; cdr3_aa: CASSQDPTGTGGLGYTF
d_call: NA; j_call: TRBJ1-6; v_call: TRBV25-1; clone_size: NA; cdr3_nt: TGTGCCAGCACCTGGACACCCCAACCCCTCCACTTT; cdr3_aa: CASTWTPQPLHF
d_call: NA; j_call: TRBJ1-1; v_call: TRBV28; clone_size: many; cdr3_nt: TGTGCCAGCTCCCCCTGGGGCACTGAAGCTTTCTTT; cdr3_aa: CASSPWGTEAFF
d_call: NA; j_call: TRBJ1-1; v_call: TRBV4-3; clone_size: NA; cdr3_nt: TGCGCCAGCAGCTTCCACCCTCTCAAGGGGGTAACTGAAGCTTTCTTT; cdr3_aa: CASSFHPLKGVTEAFF
d_call: NA; j_call: TRBJ1-2; v_call: TRBV7-2; clone_size: many; cdr3_nt: TGTGCCAGCAGCTTAGTCGGGTTATCCGTAGGTGGCTACACCTTC; cdr3_aa: CASSLVGLSVGGYTF
d_call: NA; j_call: TRBJ1-4; v_call: TRBV27; clone_size: few; cdr3_nt: TGTGCCAGCAGTCCCGGAACTTCTGGGGCTAATGAAAAACTGTTTTTT; cdr3_aa: CASSPGTSGANEKLFF
d_call: TRBD2; j_call: TRBJ2-2; v_call: TRBV2; clone_size: many; cdr3_nt: TGTGCCAGCGTGAATAGCGGGAGAGGAGACACCGGGGAGCTGTTTTTT; cdr3_aa: CASVNSGRGDTGELFF
d_call: TRBD2; j_call: TRBJ2-7; v_call: TRBV2; clone_size: many; cdr3_nt: TGTGCCAGCAAGGCGGGAGTTTCCTACGAGCAGTACTTC; cdr3_aa: CASKAGVSYEQYF
d_call: NA; j_call: TRBJ2-2; v_call: TRBV6-6; clone_size: NA; cdr3_nt: TGTGCCAGCAGTTACTCGAGGGGCCTAGCGAACACCGGGGAGCTGTTTTTT; cdr3_aa: CASSYSRGLANTGELFF
d_call: NA; j_call: TRBJ1-1; v_call: TRBV28; clone_size: many; cdr3_nt: TGTGCCAGCAGTTCGGGGCAGGGTATACTTGAAGCTTTCTTT; cdr3_aa: CASSSGQGILEAFF
d_call: TRBD2; j_call: TRBJ2-3; v_call: TRBV6-1; clone_size: many; cdr3_nt: TGTGCCAGCAGCGGGACTAGCGGGGGGGCAGATACGCAGTATTTT; cdr3_aa: CASSGTSGGADTQYF
d_call: NA; j_call: TRBJ2-7; v_call: TRBV28; clone_size: many; cdr3_nt: TGTGCCAGCAGTCCCCGCGGGTCCGAGGTCCTTTCGGGTTACGAGCAGTACTTC; cdr3_aa: CASSPRGSEVLSGYEQYF
d_call: TRBD1; j_call: TRBJ2-7; v_call: TRBV7-9; clone_size: NA; cdr3_nt: TGTGCCAGCAGCTTAGGAGCGACAGGGGGCAATCTCGACGAGCAGTACTTC; cdr3_aa: CASSLGATGGNLDEQYF
d_call: TRBD2; j_call: TRBJ2-2; v_call: TRBV2; clone_size: NA; cdr3_nt: TGTGCCAGCAGCGGGAGGGGCCGAACCGGGGAGCTGTTTTTT; cdr3_aa: CASSGRGRTGELFF
d_call: NA; j_call: TRBJ1-1; v_call: TRBV12-3/TRBV12-4; clone_size: NA; cdr3_nt: TGTGCCAGCAGTCGATCAAGGGGAGGACTCCTGAACACTGAAGCTTTCTTT; cdr3_aa: CASSRSRGGLLNTEAFF
d_call: TRBD2; j_call: TRBJ2-1; v_call: TRBV18; clone_size: few; cdr3_nt: TGTGCCAGCTCAACCGGGACTAGCGGGTCCGGGGGGCAGTTCTTC; cdr3_aa: CASSTGTSGSGGQFF